This passage covers 12 T cell receptor beta chains from one sample sequenced in a study of CD8+ T cells in alopecia areata. Sequencing relied on a cDNA template that was reverse transcribed from extracted RNA. Clones were read by immunoSEQ multiplex PCR, and TCRdb kept only the in-frame ones, dropping some. The sample shows under 350,000 clones, none of them appearing just once. Combined cutaneous lymph node cells underwent sorting by CD4, CD8alpha, NKG2D, NKG2ACE and additional markers. The sequenced material came from CD4+ T cells sorted from a lymph node. These receptors originate from a C3H/HeJ mouse with alopecia areata. The mouse line has the MHC haplotype H2-k.

This clone was detected ten times or more. Gene names and germline match the mouse. The observed sequence ends 4 residues before the CDR3 terminus, with the missing tail filled in from the germline J gene. The J gene is TRBJ2-3, the V gene TRBV12-1; D not certain. This CDR3 has 12 amino acids. Germline V gives CDR1 SGHSN, CDR2 HYEKVE. The covered CDR3 bases are TGTGCCAGCTCTCTCGTAGGAGAA. Amino acids: CASSLVGE. The whole CDR3 protein reads CASSLVGETLYF. Complete variable domain (other parts from reference TRBV12-1 and TRBJ2-3): DSGVVQSPRHIIKEKGGRSVLTCIPISGHSNVVWYQQTLGKELKFLIQHYEKVERDKGFLPSRFSVQQFDDYHSEMNMSALELEDSAMYFCASSLVGETLYFGSGTRLTVL.

This clone has more than one count but fewer than ten. Germline and genes here are mouse. The read falls 4 residues short of the CDR3 end, and the missing part is taken from the germline J gene. This same CDR3 is encoded by further DNA sequences in the sample. The V call is TRBV19, the J call TRBJ2-3, with 9 bases fitting TRBD2. With 5 bases clipped from V and 1 base from J, the junction kept 2 bases outside the gene matches. This CDR3 spans 14 amino acids. Looked up from germline, CDR1 is FNHDT and CDR2 is SITEND (reference sequence). CDR3 sequence reads: CASRLGGGAETLYF. The sequenced part of the CDR3 DNA is TGTGCCAGCAGACTGGGGGGCGGTGCAGAA.

This clone occurred a few times. Germline and genes: mouse. The missing CDR3 end, 4 residues past where the read stops, is filled in from the germline J gene. The rearrangement joins TRBV19 to TRBJ2-3; 8 positions match TRBD1. This CDR3 comprises 12 residues. J gave up 4 bases and V 5 bases, and 0 bases lay outside the gene matches. Per the germline V gene, CDR1 is FNHDT and CDR2 is SITEND (reference sequence). The CDR3 reads CASSRGPETLYF. The CDR3 bases that were read are TGTGCCAGCAGCAGGGGGCCAGAA.

In its sample, this clone was seen a few times. The gene names given are mouse names. The observed sequence ends 4 residues before the CDR3 terminus, with the missing tail filled in from the germline J gene. The same CDR3 can be traced to other DNA sequences in this sample. The chain carries TRBV14 and TRBJ2-1, with 8 bases fitting TRBD2. With V trimmed by 4 bases and J by 3 bases, 3 bases remained unmatched. Germline V gene lookup returns CDR1 SGHDT and CDR2 FRDEAV. The CDR3 sequence is 14 residues long. The covered CDR3 bases are TGTGCCAGCAGTCCGACTGGGGTCTATGCT. Translation gives CASSPTGVYA. The full CDR3 protein is CASSPTGVYAEQFF.

This clone turned up a few times. Each gene name is a mouse one. The read ends 4 residues before the CDR3 terminus; that terminus is restored from the germline J gene. J is TRBJ2-1 and V is TRBV1; the match to TRBD2 covers 10 bases. Germline V gene lookup returns CDR1 NSQYPW and CDR2 LRSPGD (reference sequence). Trimming at V came to 1 base and at J to 0 bases, leaving 0 bases not matched to a gene. The CDR3 loop spans 16 amino acids. CDR3 DNA, as far as it was read: TGCACCTGCAGTGCAGGGGACTGGGGTAACTATGCT. It translates to CTCSAGDWGNYA. The full-length CDR3 reads as CTCSAGDWGNYAEQFF.

This clone occurred a few times. Genes and germline come from the mouse. The CDR3 extends 4 residues past the end of the read, so its final part is completed from the germline J gene. The rearrangement joins TRBV14 to TRBJ2-1; D is ambiguous. The CDR3 has 11 amino acids. V dropped 2 bases and J dropped 5 bases, with 2 bases sitting between them. The germline V gene encodes CDR1 SGHDT and CDR2 FRDEAV. The CDR3 loop reads CASSFDAEQFF. Partial CDR3 DNA: TGTGCCAGCAGTTTTGATGCT. Based on the CDR3 plus reference TRBV14 and TRBJ2-1, the full variable domain is EAGVTQSPRYAVLQEGQAVSFWCDPISGHDTLYWYQQPRDQGPQLLVYFRDEAVIDNSQLPSDRFSAVRPKGTNSTLKIQSAKQGDTATYLCASSFDAEQFFGPGTRLTVL.

In regard to this clone: Gene names are mouse gene names. CDR3 DNA (partial): TGTGCCAGCAGTGATGCAGGCTGGGGGGAT. Its translation: CASSDAGWGD. The CDR3 reads in full as CASSDAGWGDEQYF. The chain couples TRBV13-1 to TRBJ2-7, with 8 bases identical to TRBD2. Coverage ceases 4 residues before the CDR3 finishes, and the germline J gene fills in the end. This CDR3 has 14 amino acids. Germline assignment: CDR1 NSHNY and CDR2 SYGAGN.

This clone was detected a few times. Mouse gene names apply. The read ends 4 residues before the CDR3 terminus; that terminus is restored from the germline J gene. The chain employs TRBV3 and TRBJ2-5; 9 positions agree with TRBD2. The CDR3 is 15 amino acids. Germline V gives CDR1 SNHLY, CDR2 FYNGKV (reference sequence). The V segment lost 3 bases and the J segment 2 bases; nucleotides outside the gene matches: 3. CDR3: CASSLLTGGQDTQYF. CDR3 DNA (partial): TGTGCCAGCAGCTTGCTGACTGGGGGCCAAGAC.

On this clone itself: Any gene name here is a mouse gene name. The CDR3 protein is CASSARDTGQLYF. CDR3 DNA, as far as it was read: TGTGCCAGCAGTGCCAGGGACACCGGG. V and J are TRBV13-1 and TRBJ2-2; possibly TRBD1 for D (5 bases). The DNA ends 4 residues before the CDR3 does, and the rest of the CDR3 is filled in from the germline J gene. The V end was cut by 3 bases, the J end by 3 bases, with 6 bases between. The CDR3 length is 13 residues. Germline CDR1 reads NSHNY; CDR2 reads SYGAGN.

This clone was recorded a few times. Mouse names are used for the genes. The CDR3 bases that were read are TGTGCCAGCACAACCGGGACTGGATATGCT. Its translation: CASTTGTGYA. The CDR3 in full is CASTTGTGYAEQFF. This chain connects TRBV19 to TRBJ2-1, with 8 bases fitting TRBD2. Read data end 4 residues before the CDR3 end; the end is taken from the germline J gene. J lost 4 bases, V lost 6 bases, and 6 bases had no gene match. CDR1 FNHDT and CDR2 SITEND come from the germline V gene (reference sequence). The CDR3 contains 14 residues. Drawing the rest from reference TRBV19 and TRBJ2-1, the complete variable domain is GGIITQTPKFLIGQEGQKLTLKCQQNFNHDTMYWYRQDSGKGLRLIYYSITENDLQKGDLSEGYDASREKKSSFSLTVTSAQKNEMAVFLCASTTGTGYAEQFFGPGTRLTVL.

A few counts support this clone. Germline and genes here are mouse. The CDR3 end is not reached by the read, which stops 4 residues before it; the germline J gene fills it in. The V call is TRBV13-2, the J call TRBJ2-1, with 11 positions matching TRBD2. J gave up 2 bases and V 2 bases, and 3 bases lay outside the gene matches. In germline, CDR1 is NNHNN, CDR2 SYGAGS (reference sequence). The CDR3 has 16 residues. The part of the CDR3 DNA that was read is TGTGCCAGCGGTGACCCGACTGGGGGGGACTATGCT. Translated, it gives CASGDPTGGDYA. The full CDR3 reads CASGDPTGGDYAEQFF.

This clone was seen more than once but under ten times. The genes are named according to mouse. Read coverage stops 4 residues before the CDR3 terminus; the germline J gene supplies the remainder. This rearrangement joins TRBV13-3 to TRBJ2-1, with 8 bases fitting TRBD2. The CDR3 is 16 amino acids. Germline lookup yields CDR1 NNHDY and CDR2 SYVADS. The V gene end was trimmed by 1 base and the J gene end by 4 bases; junction bases not matched to a gene: 7. CDR3 sequence reads: CASSDPLGGGYAEQFF. Incomplete CDR3 DNA: TGTGCCAGCAGTGATCCTCTGGGGGGTGGGTATGCT.